This T cell receptor (beta chain) is drawn from a study of T cell repertoires in cytomegalovirus infection. The CDR3 is 15 amino acids. V gave up 5 bases and J gave up 6 bases, with 14 bases separating them. Per the germline V gene, CDR1 is SEHNR and CDR2 is FQNEAQ (reference sequence). This clonotype was detected only a few times. Its specificity is not known. MiXCR, applied by TCRdb to the reads, yields one record per CDR3 protein. Among roughly 920,000 distinct CDR3 sequences, 31% were seen once, and the ten largest hold over 10%. The genes are TRBV7-9 and TRBJ1-6; D is uncertain. The origin of this receptor is a human donor in good health (CMV status not recorded). Some clones in this sample may be carry-over from other donors' samples. Material: cultured CD8+ T cells from PBMCs, obtained from culture after CMV antigen stimulation. Here the CDR3 reads CASSPPGGSNSPLHF. CDR3 DNA sequence: TGTGCCAGCAGCCCCCCGGGCGGGTCTAATTCACCCCTCCACTTT. The full variable domain, completed using reference TRBV7-9 and TRBJ1-6, is DTGVSQNPRHKITKRGQNVTFRCDPISEHNRLYWYRQTLGQGPEFLTYFQNEAQLEKSRLLSDRFSAERPKGSFSTLEIQRTEQGDSAMYLCASSPPGGSNSPLHFGNGTRLTVT.